In this sample, the clone carrying this T cell receptor (beta chain) turned up a few times. This CDR3 has 15 residues. Germline assignment: CDR1 WNHNN and CDR2 SYGVQD (reference sequence). Trimming shortened V by 4 bases and J by 0 bases, and 9 bases separated the two germline ends. The primer mix had 60 Vbeta and 13 Jbeta primers. The protocol was immunoSEQ multiplex PCR, while the TCRdb copy is restricted to in-frame clones and leaves out a portion. The table lists about 170,000 clones, roughly 80% of them singletons. These data originate in a study of cytomegalovirus exposure and HLA in healthy donors.

This chain links TRBV10-1 with TRBJ2-2; tentatively, D is TRBD1 (5 bases). The receptor's source is a male donor in good health and CMV-seronegative. Sequences were obtained from PBMCs. The CDR3 region is CASSADRTNTGELFF. CDR3 coding DNA: TGCGCCAGCAGTGCCGACAGAACGAACACCGGGGAGCTGTTTTTT.